This TCR beta chain emerged from a study of blood T cell repertoires in COVID-19. Sequencing was performed with immunoSEQ multiplex PCR; in TCRdb, only in-frame clones are kept and a portion is missing. The repertoire holds some 85,000 clones, with just under 80% as singletons. V lost 2 bases and J lost 6, with 16 bases in between. Per the germline V gene, CDR1 is SGHKS and CDR2 is YYEKEE (reference sequence). The CDR3 covers 15 residues. Many counts were recorded for this clone. Sequencing was performed on peripheral blood. This receptor was identified in a man aged 70-80 years with COVID-19, enrolled during active disease. The V call is TRBV5-5, the J call TRBJ2-3; weak D call: TRBD1 (7 bases). DNA for the CDR3: TGTGCCAGCAGCTTCCAGGGGGGATTCGAGGATACGCAGTATTTT. This gives the protein CASSFQGGFEDTQYF.